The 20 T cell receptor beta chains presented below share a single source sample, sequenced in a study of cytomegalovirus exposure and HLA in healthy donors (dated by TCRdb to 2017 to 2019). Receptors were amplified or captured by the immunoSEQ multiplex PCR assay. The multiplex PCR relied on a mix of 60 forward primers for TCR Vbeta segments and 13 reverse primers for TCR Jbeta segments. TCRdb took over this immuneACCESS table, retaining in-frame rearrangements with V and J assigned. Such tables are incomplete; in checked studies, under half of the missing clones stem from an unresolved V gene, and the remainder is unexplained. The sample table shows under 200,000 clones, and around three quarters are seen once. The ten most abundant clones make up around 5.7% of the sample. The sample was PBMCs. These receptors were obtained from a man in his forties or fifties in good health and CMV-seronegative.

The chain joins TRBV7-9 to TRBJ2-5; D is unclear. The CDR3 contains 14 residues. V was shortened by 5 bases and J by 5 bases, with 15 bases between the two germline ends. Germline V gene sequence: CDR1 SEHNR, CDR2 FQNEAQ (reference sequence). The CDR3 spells CASSPGEIGETQYF. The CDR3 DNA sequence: TGTGCCAGCAGCCCCGGAGAAATCGGGGAGACCCAGTACTTC.

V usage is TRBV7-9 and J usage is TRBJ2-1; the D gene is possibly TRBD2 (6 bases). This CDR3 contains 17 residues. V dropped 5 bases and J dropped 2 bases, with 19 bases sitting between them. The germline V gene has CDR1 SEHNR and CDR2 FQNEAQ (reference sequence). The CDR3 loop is CASSPPGVYTPYNEQFF. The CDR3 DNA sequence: TGTGCCAGCAGCCCACCGGGAGTTTATACCCCCTACAATGAGCAGTTCTTC.

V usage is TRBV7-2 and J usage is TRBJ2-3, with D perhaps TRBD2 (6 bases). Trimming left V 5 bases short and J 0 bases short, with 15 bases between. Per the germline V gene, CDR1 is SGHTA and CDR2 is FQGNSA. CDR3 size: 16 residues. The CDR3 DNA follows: TGTGCCAGCAGCCGATTCGCGGGGTCTAGCACAGATACGCAGTATTTT. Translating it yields CASSRFAGSSTDTQYF.

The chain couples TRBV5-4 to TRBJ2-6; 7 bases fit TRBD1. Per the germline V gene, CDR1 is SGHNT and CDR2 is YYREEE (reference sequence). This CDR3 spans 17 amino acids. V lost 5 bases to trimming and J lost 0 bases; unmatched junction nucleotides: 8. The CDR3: CASRTGRGNSGANVLTF. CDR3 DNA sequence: TGTGCCAGCAGGACTGGCAGGGGGAACTCTGGGGCCAACGTCCTGACTTTC.

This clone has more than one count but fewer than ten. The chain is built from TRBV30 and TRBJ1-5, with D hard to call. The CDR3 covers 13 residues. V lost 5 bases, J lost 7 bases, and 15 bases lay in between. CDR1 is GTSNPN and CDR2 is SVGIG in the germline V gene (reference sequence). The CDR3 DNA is TGTGCCTGGCAACGGGAGGGAAGGCAGCCCCAGCATTTT. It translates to CAWQREGRQPQHF.

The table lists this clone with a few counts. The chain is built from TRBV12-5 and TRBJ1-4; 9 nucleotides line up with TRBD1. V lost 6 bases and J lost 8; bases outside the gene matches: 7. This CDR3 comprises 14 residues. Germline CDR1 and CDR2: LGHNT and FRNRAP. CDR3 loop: CASGTGQGGEKLFF. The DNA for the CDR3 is TGTGCTAGTGGCACGGGACAGGGAGGGGAAAAACTGTTTTTT.

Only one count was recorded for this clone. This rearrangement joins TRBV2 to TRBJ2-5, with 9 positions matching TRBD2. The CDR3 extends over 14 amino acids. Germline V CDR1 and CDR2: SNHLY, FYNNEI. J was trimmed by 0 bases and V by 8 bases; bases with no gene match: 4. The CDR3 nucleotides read TGTGCCAGCCCCCCTAGCGGGAACCAAGAGACCCAGTACTTC. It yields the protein CASPPSGNQETQYF.

The CDR3 protein is CASSGGGSRNEQFF. DNA for the CDR3: TGTGCCAGCAGTGGAGGCGGGAGTCGGAATGAGCAGTTCTTC. The chain recombines TRBV2 with TRBJ2-1; 7 positions agree with TRBD2. Germline trimming cut 4 bases from V and 7 bases from J; bases unmatched to any gene: 7. The CDR3 extends over 14 amino acids. Germline CDR1 and CDR2: SNHLY and FYNNEI.

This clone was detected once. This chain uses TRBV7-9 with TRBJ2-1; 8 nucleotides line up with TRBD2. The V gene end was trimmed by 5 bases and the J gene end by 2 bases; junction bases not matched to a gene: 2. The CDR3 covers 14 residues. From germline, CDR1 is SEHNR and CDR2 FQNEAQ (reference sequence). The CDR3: CASSPGLAYNEQFF. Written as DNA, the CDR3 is TGTGCCAGCAGCCCGGGACTAGCCTACAATGAGCAGTTCTTC.

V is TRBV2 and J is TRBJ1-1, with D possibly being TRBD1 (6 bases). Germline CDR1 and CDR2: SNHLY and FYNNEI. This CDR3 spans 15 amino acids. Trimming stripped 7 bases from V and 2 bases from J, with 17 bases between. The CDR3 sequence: CASTPRAGDNTEAFF. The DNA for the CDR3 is TGTGCCAGCACCCCCAGGGCAGGGGATAACACTGAAGCTTTCTTT.

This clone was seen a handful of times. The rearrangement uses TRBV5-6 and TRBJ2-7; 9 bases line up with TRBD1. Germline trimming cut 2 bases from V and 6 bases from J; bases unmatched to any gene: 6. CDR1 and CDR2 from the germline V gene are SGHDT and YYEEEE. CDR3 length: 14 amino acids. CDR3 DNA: TGTGCCAGCAGCTTTTGGGACAGGGCTTCCGAGCAGTACTTC. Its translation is CASSFWDRASEQYF.

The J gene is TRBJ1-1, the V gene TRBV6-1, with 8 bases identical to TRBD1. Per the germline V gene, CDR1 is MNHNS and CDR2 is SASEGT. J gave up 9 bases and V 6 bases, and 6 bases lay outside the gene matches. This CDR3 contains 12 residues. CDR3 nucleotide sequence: TGTGCCAGCAGCCCCCGGGACAGGCAAGCTTTCTTT. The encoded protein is CASSPRDRQAFF.

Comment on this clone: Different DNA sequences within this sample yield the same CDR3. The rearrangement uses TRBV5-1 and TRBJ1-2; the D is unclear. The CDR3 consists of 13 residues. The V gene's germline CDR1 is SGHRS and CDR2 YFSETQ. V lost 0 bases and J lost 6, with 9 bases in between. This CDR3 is CASSLGQVDGYTF. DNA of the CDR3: TGCGCCAGCAGCTTGGGGCAGGTAGATGGCTACACCTTC.

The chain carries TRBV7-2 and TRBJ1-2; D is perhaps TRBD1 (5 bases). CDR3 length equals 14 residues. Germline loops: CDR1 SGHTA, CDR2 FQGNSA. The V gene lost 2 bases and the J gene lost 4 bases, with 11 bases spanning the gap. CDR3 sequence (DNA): TGTGCCAGCAGCTTAAACAGGTTCACCTATGGCTACACCTTC. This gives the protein CASSLNRFTYGYTF. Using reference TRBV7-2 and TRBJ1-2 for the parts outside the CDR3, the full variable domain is GAGVSQSPSNKVTEKGKDVELRCDPISGHTALYWYRQSLGQGLEFLIYFQGNSAPDKSGLPSDRFSAERTGGSVSTLTIQRTQQEDSAVYLCASSLNRFTYGYTFGSGTRLTVV.

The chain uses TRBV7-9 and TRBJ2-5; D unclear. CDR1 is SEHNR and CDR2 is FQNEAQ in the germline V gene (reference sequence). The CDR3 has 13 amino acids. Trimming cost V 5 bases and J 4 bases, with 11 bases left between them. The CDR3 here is CASSPGPGETQYF. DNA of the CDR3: TGTGCCAGCAGCCCAGGCCCAGGAGAGACCCAGTACTTC. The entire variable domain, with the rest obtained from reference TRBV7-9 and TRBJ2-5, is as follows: DTGVSQNPRHKITKRGQNVTFRCDPISEHNRLYWYRQTLGQGPEFLTYFQNEAQLEKSRLLSDRFSAERPKGSFSTLEIQRTEQGDSAMYLCASSPGPGETQYFGPGTRLLVL.

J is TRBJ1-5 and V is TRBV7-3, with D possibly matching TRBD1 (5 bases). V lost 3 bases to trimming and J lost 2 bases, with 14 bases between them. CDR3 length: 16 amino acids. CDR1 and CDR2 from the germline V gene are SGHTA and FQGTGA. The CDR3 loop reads CASSFLRGWGNQPQHF. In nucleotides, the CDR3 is TGTGCCAGCAGCTTCCTAAGGGGCTGGGGCAATCAGCCCCAGCATTTT.

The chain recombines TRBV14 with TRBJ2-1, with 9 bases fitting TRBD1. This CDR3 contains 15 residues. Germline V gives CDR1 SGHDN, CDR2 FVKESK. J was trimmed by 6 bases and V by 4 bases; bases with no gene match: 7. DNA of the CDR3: TGTGCCAGCAGCCCCCATGGGACAGGGTTCAATGAGCAGTTCTTC. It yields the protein CASSPHGTGFNEQFF.

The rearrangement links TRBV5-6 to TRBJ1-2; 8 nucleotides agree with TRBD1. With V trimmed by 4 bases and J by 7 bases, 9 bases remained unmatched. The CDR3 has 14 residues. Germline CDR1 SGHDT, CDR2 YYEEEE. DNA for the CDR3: TGTGCCAGCAGCCCGGTCCCGGACAGGGTTGGCTACACCTTC. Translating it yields CASSPVPDRVGYTF.

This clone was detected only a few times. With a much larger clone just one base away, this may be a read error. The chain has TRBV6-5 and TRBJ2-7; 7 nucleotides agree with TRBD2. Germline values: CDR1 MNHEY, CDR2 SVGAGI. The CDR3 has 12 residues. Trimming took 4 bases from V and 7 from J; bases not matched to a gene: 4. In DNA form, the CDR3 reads TGTGCCAGCAGTTTTAGCGGGCGGGAGCAGTACTTC. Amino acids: CASSFSGREQYF.

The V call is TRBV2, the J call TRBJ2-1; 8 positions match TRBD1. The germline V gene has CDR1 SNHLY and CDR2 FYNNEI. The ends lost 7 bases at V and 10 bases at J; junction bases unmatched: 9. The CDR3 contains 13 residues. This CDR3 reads CASISRGQREQFF. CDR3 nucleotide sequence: TGTGCCAGCATTTCCAGGGGGCAGAGGGAGCAGTTCTTC.